These 24 T cell receptor beta chains share one sample of origin, sequenced in a study of identifying expanded T cells in peripheral blood. Sequencing was performed with immunoSEQ multiplex PCR; in TCRdb, only in-frame clones are kept and a portion is missing. The sample records roughly 130,000 clones, roughly 90% being singletons. Sequencing was done on a sample of blood. Receptors were obtained from a person aged 18 to 70 in good health.

The J gene is TRBJ1-5, the V gene TRBV5-4, with 9 bases identical to TRBD1. V shed 6 bases, J shed 7 bases, and the junction held 5 bases outside the gene matches. The CDR3 runs 13 residues. Germline CDR1 and CDR2: SGHNT and YYREEE (reference sequence). CDR3 sequence reads: CASKGQGGQPQHF. The CDR3, as DNA: TGTGCCAGCAAGGGACAGGGCGGGCAGCCCCAGCATTTT.

The V and J genes are TRBV30 and TRBJ2-5; D is possibly TRBD2 (6 bases). The germline gives CDR1 GTSNPN, CDR2 SVGIG (reference sequence). This CDR3 contains 15 residues. The V end lost 2 bases, the J end lost 5 bases, and 18 bases lay between the germline ends. The chain's CDR3 is CAWSLLVGGGETQYF. Here the CDR3 DNA reads TGTGCCTGGAGTCTCTTGGTGGGCGGAGGGGAGACCCAGTACTTC.

In this sample, this clone turned up once. The rearrangement joins TRBV7-2 to TRBJ1-4; D call uncertain. Trimming took off 1 base at V and 6 bases at J, with 6 bases between the two ends. This CDR3 region has 13 residues. The V gene's germline CDR1 is SGHTA and CDR2 FQGNSA. CDR3 DNA: TGTGCCAGCAGCTTAGGGGCTGATGAAAAACTGTTTTTT. It encodes CASSLGADEKLFF.

This chain uses TRBV5-1 with TRBJ2-7; tentative D call: TRBD2 (5 bases). The CDR3 has 12 residues. V was cut by 4 bases and J by 2 bases, with 7 bases left in between. Per the germline V gene, CDR1 is SGHRS and CDR2 is YFSETQ. The CDR3 DNA reads as TGCGCCAGCAGCCCGGGGACCTACGAGCAGTACTTC. Its protein is CASSPGTYEQYF.

V is TRBV7-9 and J is TRBJ2-7; 9 bases map to TRBD1. This CDR3 has 14 residues. With 6 bases clipped from V and 3 bases from J, the junction kept 6 bases outside the gene matches. Germline values: CDR1 SEHNR, CDR2 FQNEAQ (reference sequence). CDR3 in amino acids: CASRGQGAGYEQYF. DNA of the CDR3: TGTGCCAGCAGGGGACAGGGAGCGGGCTACGAGCAGTACTTC.

This CDR3 is CASSQGGSGGLQETQYF. CDR3 nucleotides: TGTGCCAGCAGCCAAGGTGGTAGCGGGGGCCTCCAAGAGACCCAGTACTTC. The V and J genes are TRBV4-2 and TRBJ2-5, with 9 bases that match TRBD2. Germline V gene sequence: CDR1 LGHNA, CDR2 YNFKEQ. The junction had 7 bases not matched to a gene; V was cut back by 1 base and J by 1 base. This CDR3 spans 17 amino acids.

The chain carries TRBV5-1 and TRBJ2-3, with 11 bases that match TRBD1. Germline-derived CDR1 and CDR2 are SGHRS and YFSETQ. The CDR3 extends over 16 amino acids. Trimming cost V 3 bases and J 3 bases; bases outside gene matches: 6. The chain's CDR3 is CASSSPGQGATDTQYF. The CDR3 bases are TGCGCCAGCAGCTCCCCCGGACAGGGGGCGACAGATACGCAGTATTTT.

The rearrangement uses TRBV27 and TRBJ2-5; the match to TRBD2 covers 14 bases. The ends lost 9 bases at V and 4 bases at J; junction bases unmatched: 1. This CDR3 is 13 amino acids long. Germline V lookup: CDR1 MNHEY, CDR2 SMNVEV (reference sequence). This CDR3 is CASGLAGGETQYF. CDR3 in DNA: TGTGCCAGTGGACTAGCGGGAGGAGAGACCCAGTACTTC.

Only a few counts were recorded for this clone. The chain recombines TRBV7-9 with TRBJ2-4, with TRBD1 matching over 10 bases. This CDR3 comprises 16 residues. J lost 1 base, V lost 2 bases, and 2 bases had no gene match. The germline V gene encodes CDR1 SEHNR and CDR2 FQNEAQ (reference sequence). The CDR3 region is CASSLLDRGAKNIQYF. CDR3 nucleotides: TGTGCCAGCAGCTTATTGGACAGGGGGGCCAAAAACATTCAGTACTTC. The complete variable domain, with remaining parts taken from reference TRBV7-9 and TRBJ2-4, reads DTGVSQNPRHKITKRGQNVTFRCDPISEHNRLYWYRQTLGQGPEFLTYFQNEAQLEKSRLLSDRFSAERPKGSFSTLEIQRTEQGDSAMYLCASSLLDRGAKNIQYFGAGTRLSVL.

About this clone: The junction departs from the called germline gene at one end, perhaps through a read error. The chain employs TRBV7-9 and TRBJ2-7; D ambiguous. The CDR3 extends over 12 amino acids. Germline assignment: CDR1 SEHNR and CDR2 FQNEAQ (reference sequence). The CDR3 is CASSLSRYEQYF. CDR3 DNA sequence: TGCGCCAGCAGCTTGTCTAGATACGAGCAGTACTTC.

V gene TRBV19 combines with J gene TRBJ1-2, with a weak D call TRBD1 (6 bases). In germline, CDR1 is LNHDA, CDR2 SQIVND (reference sequence). V was pared by 10 bases and J by 7 bases, with 16 bases between. The CDR3 is 12 amino acids. The CDR3 loop is CATAMTGLGYTF. The CDR3 DNA is TGTGCCACCGCGATGACAGGTCTTGGCTACACCTTC.

The rearrangement links TRBV4-2 to TRBJ2-3; 9 bases are a match to TRBD1. With 1 base clipped from V and 5 bases from J, the junction kept 10 bases outside the gene matches. This CDR3 region has 17 residues. CDR1 is LGHNA and CDR2 is YNFKEQ in the germline V gene. The CDR3 DNA reads TGTGCCAGCAGCCAAGGGAGACGGACAGGGGCGGAAGATACGCAGTATTTT. This gives the protein CASSQGRRTGAEDTQYF.

The chain is built from TRBV5-4 and TRBJ2-7, with 10 bases aligning to TRBD1. This CDR3 region has 16 residues. In germline, CDR1 is SGHNT, CDR2 YYREEE (reference sequence). Trimming took 4 bases from V and 7 from J; bases not matched to a gene: 14. The CDR3 loop is CASSPYSGQGSSEQYF. The CDR3 nucleotides are TGTGCCAGCAGCCCTTATTCGGGACAGGGGTCTAGTGAGCAGTACTTC. The complete variable domain, with remaining parts taken from reference TRBV5-4 and TRBJ2-7, reads ETGVTQSPTHLIKTRGQQVTLRCSSQSGHNTVSWYQQALGQGPQFIFQYYREEENGRGNFPPRFSGLQFPNYSSELNVNALELDDSALYLCASSPYSGQGSSEQYFGPGTRLTVT.

This chain links TRBV27 with TRBJ2-3; D gene ambiguous. V dropped 4 bases and J dropped 6 bases, with 8 bases sitting between them. The V gene's germline CDR1 is MNHEY and CDR2 SMNVEV (reference sequence). The CDR3 consists of 12 residues. The CDR3 loop is CASSSPSDTQYF. CDR3 DNA: TGTGCCAGCAGTTCCCCCTCCGATACGCAGTATTTT.

The chain couples TRBV27 to TRBJ2-5, with 9 bases fitting TRBD1. The V gene's germline CDR1 is MNHEY and CDR2 SMNVEV (reference sequence). The CDR3 loop spans 15 amino acids. The V and J ends lost 6 bases and 4 bases, in that order; junction bases with no gene match: 9. CDR3 protein: CASRMNRGRRETQYF. The CDR3, as DNA: TGTGCCAGCAGAATGAACAGGGGGCGCCGAGAGACCCAGTACTTC.

The chain joins TRBV19 to TRBJ1-1, with D maybe TRBD1 (5 bases). V shed 4 bases and J shed 2 bases, with 8 bases lying between them. Germline CDR1 reads LNHDA; CDR2 reads SQIVND (reference sequence). The CDR3 consists of 13 residues. This CDR3 reads CASSKQVNTEAFF. CDR3 bases: TGTGCCAGTAGTAAACAGGTTAACACTGAAGCTTTCTTT.

The rearrangement uses TRBV11-2 and TRBJ1-2; 7 bases are shared with TRBD1. J lost 5 bases, V lost 5 bases, and 8 bases had no gene match. This CDR3 has 14 amino acids. Germline V lookup: CDR1 SGHAT, CDR2 FQNNGV. DNA for the CDR3: TGTGCCAGCAGCCTATGGGACAGTGGGTATGGCTACACCTTC. Translation gives CASSLWDSGYGYTF.

V usage is TRBV23-1 and J usage is TRBJ2-3, with TRBD2 matching 10 bases. TRBV23-1 is an open reading frame whose function is uncertain. V lost 10 bases, J lost 5 bases, and 27 bases stayed unmatched. The CDR3 runs to 20 residues. The CDR3: CATGRVRAGGPKRRGDTQYF. CDR3 in DNA: TGCGCCACTGGGAGGGTTCGAGCGGGAGGGCCTAAACGGAGGGGAGATACGCAGTATTTT.

The chain uses TRBV9 and TRBJ1-2; 10 nucleotides align to TRBD1. CDR1 is SGDLS and CDR2 is YYNGEE in the germline V gene. The ends lost 0 bases at V and 2 bases at J; junction bases unmatched: 7. This CDR3 region has 17 residues. The DNA for the CDR3 is TGTGCCAGCAGCGTAGATGTGGGGGGACAGGGGAACTATGGCTACACCTTC. The encoded protein is CASSVDVGGQGNYGYTF.

This chain joins TRBV27 and TRBJ1-5; D may be TRBD1 (5 bases). This CDR3 region has 14 residues. In germline, CDR1 is MNHEY, CDR2 SMNVEV (reference sequence). Deletions cut 3 bases from V and 3 bases from J, with 9 bases between. The CDR3 reads CASSFQGYNQPQHF. CDR3 nucleotide sequence: TGTGCCAGCAGTTTCCAGGGTTACAATCAGCCCCAGCATTTT.

The CDR3 protein is CASIGGSANTGELFF. Here the CDR3 DNA reads TGCGCCAGCATAGGCGGGTCGGCGAACACCGGGGAGCTGTTTTTT. The chain links TRBV5-1 to TRBJ2-2; D possibly corresponds to TRBD2 (5 bases). Germline lookup yields CDR1 SGHRS and CDR2 YFSETQ. V lost 6 bases to trimming and J lost 0 bases, with 12 bases between them. The CDR3 is made up of 15 amino acids.

The V gene is TRBV7-2, the J gene TRBJ1-5; possibly TRBD1 for D (5 bases). The CDR3 extends over 16 amino acids. Germline-derived CDR1 and CDR2 are SGHTA and FQGNSA. Deletions cut 2 bases from V and 0 bases from J, with 11 bases between. The CDR3 DNA sequence: TGTGCCAGCAGCTTATGGGGGGGTAGTAGCAATCAGCCCCAGCATTTT. Amino acid sequence: CASSLWGGSSNQPQHF.

The chain's CDR3 is CASSGVLPGNEQFF. The CDR3 DNA sequence: TGCGCCAGCAGCGGGGTGCTCCCCGGGAATGAGCAGTTCTTC. V usage is TRBV5-1 and J usage is TRBJ2-1; the D is unclear. From germline, CDR1 is SGHRS and CDR2 YFSETQ. Trimming stripped 4 bases from V and 7 bases from J, with 15 bases between. The CDR3 sequence is 14 residues long.

The CDR3 DNA is TGTGCCACCAACCGAGGGGAGGTCGGTCAGCCCCAGCATTTT. It specifies CATNRGEVGQPQHF. The chain has TRBV15 and TRBJ1-5; tentatively, D is TRBD1 (5 bases). Trimming took off 7 bases at V and 6 bases at J, with 16 bases between the two ends. The germline V gene encodes CDR1 LNHNV and CDR2 YYDKDF (reference sequence). CDR3 length: 14 residues.